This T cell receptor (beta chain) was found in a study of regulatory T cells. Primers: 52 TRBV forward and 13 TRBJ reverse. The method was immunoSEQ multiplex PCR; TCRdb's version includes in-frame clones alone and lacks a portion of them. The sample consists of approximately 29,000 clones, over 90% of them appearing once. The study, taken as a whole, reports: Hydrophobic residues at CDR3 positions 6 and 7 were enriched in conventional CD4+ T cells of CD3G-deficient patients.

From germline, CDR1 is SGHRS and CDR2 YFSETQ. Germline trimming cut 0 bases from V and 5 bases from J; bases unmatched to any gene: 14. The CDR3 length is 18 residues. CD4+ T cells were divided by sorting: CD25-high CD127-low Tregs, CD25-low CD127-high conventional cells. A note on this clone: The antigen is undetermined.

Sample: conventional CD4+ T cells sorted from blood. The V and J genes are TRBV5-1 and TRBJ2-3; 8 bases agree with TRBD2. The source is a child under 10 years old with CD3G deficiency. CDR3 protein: CASSLDPGGQMARDTQYF. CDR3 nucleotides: TGCGCCAGCAGCTTGGACCCGGGAGGGCAGATGGCAAGAGATACGCAGTATTTT. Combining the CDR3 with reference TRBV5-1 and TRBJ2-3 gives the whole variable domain KAGVTQTPRYLIKTRGQQVTLSCSPISGHRSVSWYQQTPGQGLQFLFEYFSETQRNKGNFPGRFSGRQFSNSRSEMNVSTLELGDSALYLCASSLDPGGQMARDTQYFGPGTRLTVL.